The 5 T cell receptor beta chains listed next were all sequenced from one sample in a study of shared clonotypes between healthy human individuals. Profiled with immunoSEQ multiplex PCR; TCRdb holds only in-frame clones, not every one. The table has over a million clones, roughly 74% seen once. Input material: memory CD4+ T cells from PBMCs. Subset meaning: CD45RA-negative fraction. These receptor sequences come from a man aged 18 to 35 in good health. Some clones in this sample may be carry-over from other donors' samples.

The V and J genes are TRBV7-7 and TRBJ2-5; D possibly corresponds to TRBD2 (5 bases). Germline lookup yields CDR1 SSHAT and CDR2 FNYEAQ (reference sequence). V gave up 4 bases and J gave up 1 base, with 7 bases separating them. CDR3 size: 13 residues. CDR3 sequence: CASSSSGQETQYF. The DNA of the CDR3 is TGTGCCAGCAGCTCGAGCGGCCAAGAGACCCAGTACTTC.

This clone occurred once. The genes are TRBV25-1 and TRBJ2-5; D is unclear. Germline lookup yields CDR1 MGHDK and CDR2 SYGVNS. The CDR3 has 17 amino acids. The V gene lost 4 bases and the J gene lost 0 bases, with 18 bases spanning the gap. The chain's CDR3 is CASSGLVQSRDQETQYF. In nucleotides, the CDR3 is TGTGCCAGCAGTGGCTTAGTACAGAGCCGAGACCAAGAGACCCAGTACTTC.

Details on this clone: The identical CDR3 is also encoded by other nucleotide sequences in the sample. This chain uses TRBV5-4 with TRBJ2-2, with 10 positions matching TRBD2. The CDR3 is 16 residues long. The germline CDR1 and CDR2 sequences are SGHNT and YYREEE (reference sequence). The ends lost 4 bases at V and 1 base at J; junction bases unmatched: 4. The CDR3 DNA reads TGTGCCAGCAGCCTAAGGACTAGCGGGAACACCGGGGAGCTGTTTTTT. Amino acids: CASSLRTSGNTGELFF.

The chain recombines TRBV5-4 with TRBJ2-2; 7 bases line up with TRBD2. Germline lookup yields CDR1 SGHNT and CDR2 YYREEE (reference sequence). V shed 0 bases and J 6 bases; nucleotides not matched to a gene: 2. The CDR3 length is 14 residues. The CDR3 here is CASSLATSSGELFF. The CDR3 DNA reads as TGTGCCAGCAGCTTGGCGACTAGCTCCGGGGAGCTGTTTTTT. Full variable domain (remainder filled in from reference TRBV5-4 and TRBJ2-2): ETGVTQSPTHLIKTRGQQVTLRCSSQSGHNTVSWYQQALGQGPQFIFQYYREEENGRGNFPPRFSGLQFPNYSSELNVNALELDDSALYLCASSLATSSGELFFGEGSRLTVL.

The chain links TRBV7-4 to TRBJ2-6; D may be TRBD1 (6 bases). This CDR3 contains 18 residues. Germline CDR1 and CDR2: SGHVT and SQSDAQ. V was cut by 5 bases and J by 5 bases, with 22 bases left in between. This CDR3 is CASSGKDSSQSRANVLTF. The CDR3 DNA reads TGTGCCAGCAGCGGGAAGGACAGCTCACAAAGTCGGGCCAACGTCCTGACTTTC. Drawing the rest from reference TRBV7-4 and TRBJ2-6, the complete variable domain is GAGVSQSPRYKVAKRGRDVALRCDSISGHVTLYWYRQTLGQGSEVLTYSQSDAQRDKSGRPSGRFSAERPERSVSTLKIQRTEQGDSAVYLCASSGKDSSQSRANVLTFGAGSRLTVL.